What follows are 5 T cell receptor beta chains derived from one specimen sequenced in a study of T-cell reconstitution after alpha-beta-depleted transplantation in children. TCRbeta library preparation incorporated unique molecular identifiers. TCRdb passed the PCR reads through MiXCR, listing each CDR3 protein once. The sample records hundreds of thousands of distinct CDR3 sequences, around 12% being singletons. This material consisted of PBMCs from the stem cell graft donor, taken from the stem cell graft. Receptors originate from a human donor who donated a stem cell graft to a child with combined immunodeficiency.

The rearrangement links TRBV11-2 to TRBJ2-7; D might be TRBD1 or TRBD2, each matching 7 bases. This CDR3 is 18 amino acids long. The germline V gene encodes CDR1 SGHAT and CDR2 FQNNGV. Trimming stripped 7 bases from V and 3 bases from J, with 28 bases between. CDR3 in amino acids: CASTYPTGPGLRSYEQYF. CDR3 nucleotides: TGTGCCAGCACCTACCCGACAGGGCCGGGACTAAGGAGCTACGAGCAGTACTTC.

V gene TRBV2 combines with J gene TRBJ2-6, with no clear D. This CDR3 has 14 amino acids. V lost 3 bases and J 4 bases, leaving 7 bases between the germline ends. Germline CDR1 is SNHLY and CDR2 is FYNNEI. CDR3: CASSEHLGANVLTF. CDR3 bases: TGTGCCAGCAGTGAGCACTTGGGGGCCAACGTCCTGACTTTC. Full variable domain (rest looked up from reference TRBV2 and TRBJ2-6): EPEVTQTPSHQVTQMGQEVILRCVPISNHLYFYWYRQILGQKVEFLVSFYNNEISEKSEIFDDQFSVERPDGSNFTLKIRSTKLEDSAMYFCASSEHLGANVLTFGAGSRLTVL.

The chain carries TRBV7-6 and TRBJ2-5; D possibly corresponds to TRBD1 (5 bases). This CDR3 is built from 13 residues. CDR1 and CDR2 from the germline V gene are SGHVS and FNYEAQ. V lost 5 bases and J lost 3, with 10 bases in between. The CDR3 loop reads CASSPGQEETQYF. CDR3 DNA: TGTGCCAGCAGCCCAGGGCAAGAAGAGACCCAGTACTTC.

Many counts were recorded for this clonotype. V and J are TRBV12-3 or TRBV12-4 and TRBJ1-2; TRBD1 aligns across 7 bases. J was trimmed by 7 bases and V by 7 bases; bases with no gene match: 12. This CDR3 region has 14 residues. CDR3 region: CASTKGAGVGGYTF. CDR3 bases: TGTGCCAGCACCAAGGGGGCGGGAGTAGGTGGCTACACCTTC.

At least ten counts were recorded for this clonotype. V usage is TRBV4-3 and J usage is TRBJ2-7; TRBD2 might be the D (5 bases). V lost 0 bases and J 3 bases, leaving 12 bases between the germline ends. Germline CDR1 and CDR2: LGHNA and YSLEER. The CDR3 is 15 amino acids. The CDR3 protein is CASSQEEGASYEQYF. CDR3 DNA sequence: TGCGCCAGCAGCCAAGAAGAGGGAGCTAGCTACGAGCAGTACTTC.